These T cell receptor beta chains were read from a single sample in a study of glioma-infiltrating T cells. Using its own MiXCR run on the multiplex PCR reads, TCRdb lists one record per CDR3 protein. This table holds 300,000 to 400,000 distinct CDR3 sequences, roughly 41% found once. What was sequenced was glioma tissue, nonneoplastic brain tissue, or PBMCs (not recorded which). All receptors come from a human donor with low-grade glioma or glioblastoma, undergoing nonglioma brain surgery, or in good health (not recorded which). Both conserved end residues are trimmed from each CDR3.

J gene	V gene	CDR3 protein
TRBJ1-1	TRBV2	ASSVRVTGAEAF
TRBJ2-7	TRBV9	ASSVDALVYEQY
TRBJ2-2	TRBV6-1	ASIYSGSNTGELF
TRBJ2-1	TRBV20-1	SALTSGMSSYNEQF
TRBJ2-2	TRBV7-2	ASSQDRMNTGELF
TRBJ2-2	TRBV20-1	SARLLRERDTGELF
TRBJ2-7	TRBV6-2/TRBV6-3	ASSRFANYEQY
TRBJ1-5	TRBV28	ASSLSVNQPQH
TRBJ2-7	TRBV10-3	AIRWTSDSYEQY
TRBJ2-5	TRBV20-1	SARFAQETQY
TRBJ2-7	TRBV20-1	SARPQTYEQY
TRBJ2-1	TRBV6-4	ASSDSTSGSNEQF
TRBJ1-1	TRBV20-1	SALQGNTEAF
TRBJ2-3	TRBV7-8	TSSSKGAGGPGDTQY
TRBJ1-1	TRBV28	ASSLGPLAGAF
TRBJ2-7	TRBV27	ASSLGQSYKQY
TRBJ2-7	TRBV12-3/TRBV12-4	ASSFSSGRYEQY
TRBJ2-7	TRBV20-1	SGRPAQGGYEQY
TRBJ2-1	TRBV19	ASSMAYNEQF
TRBJ2-4	TRBV15	ATRDEMLAKNIQY
TRBJ2-5	TRBV28	ASSRNGDRKETQY
TRBJ2-7	TRBV29-1	SVRGVGARSSYEQY